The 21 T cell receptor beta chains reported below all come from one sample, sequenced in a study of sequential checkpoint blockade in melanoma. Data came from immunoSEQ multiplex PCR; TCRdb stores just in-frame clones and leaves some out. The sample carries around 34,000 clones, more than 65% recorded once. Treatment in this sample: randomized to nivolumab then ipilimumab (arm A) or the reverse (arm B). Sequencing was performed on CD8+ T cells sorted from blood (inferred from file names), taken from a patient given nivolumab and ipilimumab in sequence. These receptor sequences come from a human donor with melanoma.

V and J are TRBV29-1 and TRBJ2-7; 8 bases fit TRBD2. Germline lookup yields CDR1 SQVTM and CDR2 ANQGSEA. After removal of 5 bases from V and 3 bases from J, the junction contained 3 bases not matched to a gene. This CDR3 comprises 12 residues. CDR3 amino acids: CSVLGTSYEQYF. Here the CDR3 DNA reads TGCAGCGTTCTTGGGACTAGCTACGAGCAGTACTTC.

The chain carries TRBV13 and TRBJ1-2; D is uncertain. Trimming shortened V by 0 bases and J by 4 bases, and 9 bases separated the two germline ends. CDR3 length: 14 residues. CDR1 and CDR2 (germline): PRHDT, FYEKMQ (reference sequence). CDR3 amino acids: CASSLGAVSYGYTF. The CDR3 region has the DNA TGTGCCAGCAGCTTAGGGGCGGTATCCTATGGCTACACCTTC.

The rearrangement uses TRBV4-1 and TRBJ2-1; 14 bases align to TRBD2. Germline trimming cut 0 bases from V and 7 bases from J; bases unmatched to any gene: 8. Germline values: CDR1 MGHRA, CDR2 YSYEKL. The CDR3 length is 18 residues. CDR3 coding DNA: TGCGCCAGCAGCCAAGAAACAGGGACTAGCGGGAGTGGAAATGAGCAGTTCTTC. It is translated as CASSQETGTSGSGNEQFF.

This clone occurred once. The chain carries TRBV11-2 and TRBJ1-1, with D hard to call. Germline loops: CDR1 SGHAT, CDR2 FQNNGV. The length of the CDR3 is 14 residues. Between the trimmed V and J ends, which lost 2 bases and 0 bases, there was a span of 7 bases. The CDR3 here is CASSLLPMNTEAFF. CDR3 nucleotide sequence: TGTGCCAGCAGCTTACTACCCATGAACACTGAAGCTTTCTTT.

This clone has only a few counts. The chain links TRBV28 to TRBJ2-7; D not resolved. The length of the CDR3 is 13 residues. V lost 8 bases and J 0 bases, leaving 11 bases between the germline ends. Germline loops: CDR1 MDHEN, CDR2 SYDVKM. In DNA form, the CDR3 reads TGTGCCAGCGGAGACCCAAGCTCCTACGAGCAGTACTTC. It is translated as CASGDPSSYEQYF. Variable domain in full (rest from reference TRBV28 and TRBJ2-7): DVKVTQSSRYLVKRTGEKVFLECVQDMDHENMFWYRQDPGLGLRLIYFSYDVKMKEKGDIPEGYSVSREKKERFSLILESASTNQTSMYLCASGDPSSYEQYFGPGTRLTVT.

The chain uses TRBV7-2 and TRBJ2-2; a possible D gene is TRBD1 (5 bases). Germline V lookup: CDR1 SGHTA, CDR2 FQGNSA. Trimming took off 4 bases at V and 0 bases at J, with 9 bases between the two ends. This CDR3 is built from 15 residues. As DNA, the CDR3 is TGTGCCAGCAGCTCCGACAGACCGAACACCGGGGAGCTGTTTTTT. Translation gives CASSSDRPNTGELFF.

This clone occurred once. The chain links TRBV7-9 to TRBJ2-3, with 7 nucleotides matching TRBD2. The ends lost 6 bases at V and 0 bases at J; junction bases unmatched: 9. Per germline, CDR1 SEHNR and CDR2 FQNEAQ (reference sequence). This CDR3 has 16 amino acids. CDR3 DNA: TGTGCCAGCAGGACTAGCAGAATATCTAGCACAGATACGCAGTATTTT. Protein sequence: CASRTSRISSTDTQYF.

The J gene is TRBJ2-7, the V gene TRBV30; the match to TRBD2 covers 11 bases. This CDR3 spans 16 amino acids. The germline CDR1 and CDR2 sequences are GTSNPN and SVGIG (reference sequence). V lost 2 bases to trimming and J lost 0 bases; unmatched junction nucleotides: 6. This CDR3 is CAWSPLAGGLSYEQYF. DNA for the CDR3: TGTGCCTGGAGTCCCCTAGCGGGGGGCCTCTCCTACGAGCAGTACTTC.

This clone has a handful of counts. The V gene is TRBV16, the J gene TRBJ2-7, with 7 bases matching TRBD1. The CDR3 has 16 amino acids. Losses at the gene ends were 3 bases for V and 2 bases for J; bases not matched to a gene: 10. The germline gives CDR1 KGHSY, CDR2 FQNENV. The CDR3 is CASSQFSGQVPYEQYF. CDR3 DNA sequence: TGTGCCAGCAGCCAGTTTTCCGGACAGGTGCCCTACGAGCAGTACTTC.

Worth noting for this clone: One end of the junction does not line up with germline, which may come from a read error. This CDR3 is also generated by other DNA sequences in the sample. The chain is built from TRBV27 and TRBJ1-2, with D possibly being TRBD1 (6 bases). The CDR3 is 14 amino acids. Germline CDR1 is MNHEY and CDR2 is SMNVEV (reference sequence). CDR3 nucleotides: TGTGCCAGCAGTCCACAGGGTGGTAGCTCAGGCTACACCTTT. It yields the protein CASSPQGGSSGYTF.

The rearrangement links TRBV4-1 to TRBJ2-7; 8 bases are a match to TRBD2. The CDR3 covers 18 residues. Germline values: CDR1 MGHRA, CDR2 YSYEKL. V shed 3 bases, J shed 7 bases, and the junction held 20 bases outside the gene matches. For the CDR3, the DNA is TGCGCCAGCAGCCATAGACCCCTAGCGGGCCAACCCAGGGGAGAGCAGTACTTC. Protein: CASSHRPLAGQPRGEQYF.

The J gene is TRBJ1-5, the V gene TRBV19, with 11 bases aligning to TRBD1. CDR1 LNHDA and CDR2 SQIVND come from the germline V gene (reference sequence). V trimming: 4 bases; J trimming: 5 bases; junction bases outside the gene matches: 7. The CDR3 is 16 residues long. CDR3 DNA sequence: TGTGCCAGTAGTACCGACGGGACAGGGGGATATCAGCCCCAGCATTTT. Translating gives CASSTDGTGGYQPQHF.

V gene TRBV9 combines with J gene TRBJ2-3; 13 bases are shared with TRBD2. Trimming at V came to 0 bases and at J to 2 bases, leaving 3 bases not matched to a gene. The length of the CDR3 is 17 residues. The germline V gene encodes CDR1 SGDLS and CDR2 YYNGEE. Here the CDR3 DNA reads TGTGCCAGCAGCGTAGCCGGGACTAGCGGGGTCACAGATACGCAGTATTTT. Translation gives CASSVAGTSGVTDTQYF.

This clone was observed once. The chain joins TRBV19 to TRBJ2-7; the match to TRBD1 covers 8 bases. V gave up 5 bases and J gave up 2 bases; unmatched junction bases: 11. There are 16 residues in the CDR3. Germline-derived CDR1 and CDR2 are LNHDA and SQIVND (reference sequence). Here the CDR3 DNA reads TGTGCCAGTAGTCCTCCGCCGGGACAGGCCCCCTACGAGCAGTACTTC. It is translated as CASSPPPGQAPYEQYF.

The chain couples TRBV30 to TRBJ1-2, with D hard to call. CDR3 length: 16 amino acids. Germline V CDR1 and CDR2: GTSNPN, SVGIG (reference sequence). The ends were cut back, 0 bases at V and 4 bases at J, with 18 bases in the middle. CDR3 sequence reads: CAWSVPGRGQSYGYTF. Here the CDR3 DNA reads TGTGCCTGGAGTGTACCTGGTCGGGGTCAGAGCTATGGCTACACCTTC.

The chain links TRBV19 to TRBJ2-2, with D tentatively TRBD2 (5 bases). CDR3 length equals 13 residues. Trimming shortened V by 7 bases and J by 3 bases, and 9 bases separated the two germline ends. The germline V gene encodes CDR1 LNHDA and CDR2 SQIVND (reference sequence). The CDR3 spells CASIGVDTGELFF. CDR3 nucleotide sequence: TGTGCCAGTATCGGGGTGGACACCGGGGAGCTGTTTTTT.

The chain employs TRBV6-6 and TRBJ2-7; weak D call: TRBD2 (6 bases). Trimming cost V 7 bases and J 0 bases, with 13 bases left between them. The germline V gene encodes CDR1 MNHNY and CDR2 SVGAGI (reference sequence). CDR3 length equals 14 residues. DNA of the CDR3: TGTGCCAGCACCCCAGGGACTCCCTCCTACGAGCAGTACTTC. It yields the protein CASTPGTPSYEQYF.

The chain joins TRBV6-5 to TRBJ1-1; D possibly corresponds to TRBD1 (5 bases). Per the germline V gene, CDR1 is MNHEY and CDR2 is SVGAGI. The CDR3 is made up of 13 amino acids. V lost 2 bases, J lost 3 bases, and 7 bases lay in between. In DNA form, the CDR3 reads TGTGCCAGCAGTTACGGGGGGTACACTGAAGCTTTCTTT. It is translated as CASSYGGYTEAFF.

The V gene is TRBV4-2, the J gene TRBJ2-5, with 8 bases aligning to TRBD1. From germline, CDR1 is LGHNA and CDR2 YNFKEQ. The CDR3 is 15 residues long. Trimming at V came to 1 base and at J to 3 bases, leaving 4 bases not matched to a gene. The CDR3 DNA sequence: TGTGCCAGCAGCCAAGGGACAGGGCTCGAAGAGACCCAGTACTTC. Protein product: CASSQGTGLEETQYF.

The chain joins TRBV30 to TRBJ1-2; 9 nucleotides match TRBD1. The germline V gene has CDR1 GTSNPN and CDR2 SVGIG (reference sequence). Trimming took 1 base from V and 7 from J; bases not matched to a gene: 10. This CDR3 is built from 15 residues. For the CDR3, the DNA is TGTGCCTGGAGTGCACCGGGACAGGGTGTGTTTGGCTACACCTTC. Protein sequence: CAWSAPGQGVFGYTF.

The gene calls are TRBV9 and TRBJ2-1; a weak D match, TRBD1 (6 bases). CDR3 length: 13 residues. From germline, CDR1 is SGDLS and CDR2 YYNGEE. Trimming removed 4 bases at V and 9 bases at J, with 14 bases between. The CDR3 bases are TGTGCCAGCAGCCCCGGGACATTTGGTGAGCAGTTCTTC. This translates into CASSPGTFGEQFF. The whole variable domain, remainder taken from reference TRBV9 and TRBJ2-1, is DSGVTQTPKHLITATGQRVTLRCSPRSGDLSVYWYQQSLDQGLQFLIQYYNGEERAKGNILERFSAQQFPDLHSELNLSSLELGDSALYFCASSPGTFGEQFFGPGTRLTVL.